This TCR beta chain was sequenced for a study of early T cells in non-severe SARS-CoV-2 infection (dated by TCRdb to 2020 to 2022). Concerning the study at large: Because TCR sequencing relied on bulk RNA taken from unsorted whole blood, pairing of alpha and beta chains was not possible.

As concerns this clonotype: This clone's antigen is unknown. Base quality data are lacking; no much larger clone is found one base away.

Study-level results and caveats: VDJdb matching was skewed toward anti-spike CD8 responses, so virus-specific expansions were likely underestimated and private and CD4 specificities were missed.

The CDR3 runs 13 amino acids, cysteine and phenylalanine included. CDR3 DNA is the only sequence kept; it has 39 bases, read in frame from the first base. In the germline V gene (reference sequence), CDR1 corresponds to SEHNR and CDR2 to FQNEAQ. A distance of 10 bases separates the germline ends of V and J, which lose 2 bases and 6 bases respectively. To prepare the library, 5' RACE was applied. These reads were obtained on a NextSeq 500. In the TCR library protocol, unique molecular identifiers were attached to individual cDNA molecules to correct for PCR bias and sequencing error. Both TCR alpha and beta chains were sequenced, and tight co-correlation was observed between alpha and beta sequence abundances in each sample. In the paper's pipeline: Decombinator V4 was used to perform V gene, J gene and CDR3 annotation of TCR sequences. TCRs were defined as expanded if a significant change between any two time points was detected under a Poisson model with p below 0.0001. TCR abundances were normalised to the total number of TCRs sequenced per sample and expressed as counts per million. MAIT TCRs were defined by TRAV1-2 paired with TRAJ12, TRAJ20 or TRAJ33, and iNKT TCRs by TRAV10 paired with TRAJ18. VDJdb, accessed on 1 November 2021, was searched for TCRs annotated for CMV, EBV and SARS-CoV-2, and TCRs annotated for more than one antigen were excluded. Using fastp trimming at Q25 and MiXCR clonotype assembly, TCRdb reanalyzed the public sequencing data and kept in-frame beta chains. Each CDR3 protein appears once, grouped with its most common genes and DNA. In this record, the V and J calls reflect TCRdb's handling and not the investigators' own analysis. The sample table lists 45,000 to 55,000 distinct CDR3 sequences, more than 9% of them with a count of one. In total, the top ten clones hold roughly a tenth of the sample.

Set within a cohort of healthcare workers in London, UK, this nested case-control study involved weekly PCR testing of nasopharyngeal swabs along with blood sampling. Healthcare workers were recruited between 23 and 31 March 2020, during the week of the UK lockdown, and were followed weekly for up to about 15 weeks. This sequence uses TRBV7-9 and TRBJ1-2; a confident D gene designation cannot be given. The sequence derives from an adult who was a healthcare worker with PCR-confirmed SARS-CoV-2 infection or an uninfected control (not recorded which). Sequenced: whole blood. In nucleotide form, the sequence is TGTGCCAGCAGCTTACTAGGGTTCGATGGCTACACCTTC. Its coded protein is CASSLLGFDGYTF.